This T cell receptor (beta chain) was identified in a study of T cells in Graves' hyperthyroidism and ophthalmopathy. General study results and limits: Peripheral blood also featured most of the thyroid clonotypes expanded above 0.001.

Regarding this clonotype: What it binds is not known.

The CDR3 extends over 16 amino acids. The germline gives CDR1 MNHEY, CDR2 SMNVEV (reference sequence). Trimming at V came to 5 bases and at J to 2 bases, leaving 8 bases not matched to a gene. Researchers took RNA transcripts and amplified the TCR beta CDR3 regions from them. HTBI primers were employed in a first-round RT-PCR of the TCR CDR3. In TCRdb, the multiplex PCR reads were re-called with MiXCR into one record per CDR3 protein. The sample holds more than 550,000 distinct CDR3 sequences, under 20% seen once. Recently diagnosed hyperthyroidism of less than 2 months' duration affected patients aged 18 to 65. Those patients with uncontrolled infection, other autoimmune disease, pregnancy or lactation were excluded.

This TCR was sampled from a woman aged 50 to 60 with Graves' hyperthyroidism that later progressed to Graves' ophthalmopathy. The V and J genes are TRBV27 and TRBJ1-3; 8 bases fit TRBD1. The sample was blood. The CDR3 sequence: CASSLQGALAGNTIYF. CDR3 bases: TGTGCCAGCAGTCTGCAGGGGGCTTTGGCTGGAAACACCATATATTTT.